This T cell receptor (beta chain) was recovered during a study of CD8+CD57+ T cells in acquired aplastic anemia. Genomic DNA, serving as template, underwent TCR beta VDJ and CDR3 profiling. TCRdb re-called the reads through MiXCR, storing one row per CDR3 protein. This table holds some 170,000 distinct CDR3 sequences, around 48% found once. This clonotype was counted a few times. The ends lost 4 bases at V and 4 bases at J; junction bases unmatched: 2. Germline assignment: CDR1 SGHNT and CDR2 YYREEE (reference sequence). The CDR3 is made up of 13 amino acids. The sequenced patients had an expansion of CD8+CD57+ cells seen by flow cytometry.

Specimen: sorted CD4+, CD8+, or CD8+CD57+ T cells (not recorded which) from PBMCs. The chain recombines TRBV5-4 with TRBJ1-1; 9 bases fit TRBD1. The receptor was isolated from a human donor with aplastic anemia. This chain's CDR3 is CASSQDRGTEAFF. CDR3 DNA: TGTGCCAGCAGCCAGGACAGGGGCACTGAAGCTTTCTTT.